This T cell receptor (beta chain) was profiled in a study of TIL therapy for anti-PD-1-resistant metastatic lung cancer. The V gene lost 4 bases and the J gene lost 5 bases, with 15 bases spanning the gap. Germline lookup yields CDR1 SGHNT and CDR2 YYREEE (reference sequence). There are 14 residues in the CDR3. Time point specified: pre-treatment sample, taken before nivolumab and TIL therapy. Pleural nodules or supraclavicular lymph nodes made up most of the excised metastases sampled. This was the immunoSEQ v3 assay. Produced via immunoSEQ multiplex PCR; TCRdb's table is partial and in-frame only. The table has about 4,800 clones, around 60% seen once.

This clonotype was obtained from a man aged 70 or older with non-small cell lung cancer. The genes are TRBV5-4 and TRBJ2-5; the D gene is possibly TRBD2 (6 bases). The sample consisted of tumor tissue, taken at baseline. CDR3 in amino acids: CASSRGIDLETQYF. Here the CDR3 DNA reads TGTGCCAGCAGCCGGGGGATCGATTTGGAGACCCAGTACTTC.